This TCR beta chain was recovered during a study of a mutant IDH1 vaccine in newly diagnosed glioma. Study at large: Treated patients, averaging around 40 years, were roughly 62% male and approximately 38% female.

Remarks on this clone: Its antigen remains unidentified.

Sample time point: week 23, last vaccination. The vaccine gave 300 ug of a 20-mer mutant IDH1 peptide subcutaneously per dose. Data came from immunoSEQ multiplex PCR; TCRdb stores just in-frame clones and leaves some out. The sample includes some 28,000 clones, roughly 80% seen only once; the top ten take about 15%. The clonotype comes from a woman aged 25 to 39 with glioma. The input for sequencing was PBMCs, taken from a glioma patient whose treatment included an IDH1 peptide vaccine.

The CDR3 is CASSQTGGFEQYF. The CDR3 nucleotides are TGTGCCAGCAGTCAGACAGGGGGCTTCGAGCAGTACTTC. The chain is built from TRBV2 and TRBJ2-7; TRBD1 agrees at 10 bases. The germline CDR1 and CDR2 sequences are SNHLY and FYNNEI. V dropped 5 bases and J dropped 6; count of bases not matched to a gene: 4. The CDR3 is 13 amino acids.